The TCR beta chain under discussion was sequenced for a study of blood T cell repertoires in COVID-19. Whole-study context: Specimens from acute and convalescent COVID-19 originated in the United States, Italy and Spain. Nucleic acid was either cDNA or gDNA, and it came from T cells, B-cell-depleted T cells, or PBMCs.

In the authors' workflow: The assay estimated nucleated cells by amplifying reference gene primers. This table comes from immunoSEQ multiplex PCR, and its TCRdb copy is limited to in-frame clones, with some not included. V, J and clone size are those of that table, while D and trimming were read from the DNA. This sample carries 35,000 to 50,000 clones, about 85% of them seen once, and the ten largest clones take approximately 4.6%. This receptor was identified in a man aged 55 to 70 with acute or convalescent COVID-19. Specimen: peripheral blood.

The CDR3 loop is CATSDSGGGANEQFF. CDR3 DNA: TGTGCCACCAGTGATTCCGGCGGGGGGGCTAATGAGCAGTTCTTC. The genes are TRBV24-1 and TRBJ2-1; 9 nucleotides agree with TRBD2. Germline CDR1 and CDR2: KGHDR and SFDVKD. The CDR3 extends over 15 amino acids. Trimming at V came to 2 bases and at J to 7 bases, leaving 5 bases not matched to a gene.